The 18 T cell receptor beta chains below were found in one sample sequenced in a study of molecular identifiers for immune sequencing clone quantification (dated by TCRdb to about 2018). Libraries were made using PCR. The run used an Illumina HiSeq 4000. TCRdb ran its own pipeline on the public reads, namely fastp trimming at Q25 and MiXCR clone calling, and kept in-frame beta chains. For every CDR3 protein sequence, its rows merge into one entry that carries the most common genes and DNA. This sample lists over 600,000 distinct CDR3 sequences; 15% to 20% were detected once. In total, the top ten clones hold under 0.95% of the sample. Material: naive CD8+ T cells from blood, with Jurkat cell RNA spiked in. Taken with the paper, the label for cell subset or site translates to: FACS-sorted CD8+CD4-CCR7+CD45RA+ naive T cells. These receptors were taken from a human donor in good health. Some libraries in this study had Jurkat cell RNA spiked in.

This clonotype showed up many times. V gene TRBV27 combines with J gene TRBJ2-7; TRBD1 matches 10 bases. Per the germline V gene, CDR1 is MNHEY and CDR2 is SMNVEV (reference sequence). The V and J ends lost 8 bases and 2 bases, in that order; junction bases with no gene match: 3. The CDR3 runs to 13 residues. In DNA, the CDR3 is TGTGCCAGCGGACAGGGGGTAACCTACGAGCAGTACTTC. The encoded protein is CASGQGVTYEQYF.

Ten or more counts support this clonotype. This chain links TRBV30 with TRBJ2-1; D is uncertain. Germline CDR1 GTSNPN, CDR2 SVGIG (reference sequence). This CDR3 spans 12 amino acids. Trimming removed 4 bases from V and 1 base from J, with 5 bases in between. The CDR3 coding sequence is TGTGCCTGGACAGAATCCTACAATGAGCAGTTCTTC. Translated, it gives CAWTESYNEQFF. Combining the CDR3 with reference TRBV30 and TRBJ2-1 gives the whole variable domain SQTIHQWPATLVQPVGSPLSLECTVEGTSNPNLYWYRQAAGRGLQLLFYSVGIGQISSEVPQNLSASRPQDRQFILSSKKLLLSDSGFYLCAWTESYNEQFFGPGTRLTVL.

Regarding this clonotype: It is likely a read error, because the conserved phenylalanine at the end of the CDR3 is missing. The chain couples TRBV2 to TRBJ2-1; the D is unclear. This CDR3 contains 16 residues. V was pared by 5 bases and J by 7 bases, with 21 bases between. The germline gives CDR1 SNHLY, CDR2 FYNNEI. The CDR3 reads CASSPAQKQPFNEQFS. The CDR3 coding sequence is TGTGCCAGCAGTCCCGCCCAGAAGCAGCCATTTAATGAGCAGTTCTCC.

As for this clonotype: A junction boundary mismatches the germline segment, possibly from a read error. CDR3 region: CSSKLDGTANYGYTF. The CDR3 region has the DNA TGTTCCAGCAAACTAGACGGGACCGCTAACTATGGCTACACCTTC. V and J are TRBV7-9 and TRBJ1-2, with D possibly matching TRBD1 (5 bases). This CDR3 spans 15 amino acids. Germline-derived CDR1 and CDR2 are SEHNR and FQNEAQ (reference sequence).

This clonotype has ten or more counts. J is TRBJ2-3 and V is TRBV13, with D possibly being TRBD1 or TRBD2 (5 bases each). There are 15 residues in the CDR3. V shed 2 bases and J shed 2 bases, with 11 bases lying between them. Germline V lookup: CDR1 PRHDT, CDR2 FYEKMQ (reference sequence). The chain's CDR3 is CASSLQLGTTDTQYF. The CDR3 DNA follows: TGTGCCAGCAGCTTACAATTAGGGACCACAGATACGCAGTATTTT.

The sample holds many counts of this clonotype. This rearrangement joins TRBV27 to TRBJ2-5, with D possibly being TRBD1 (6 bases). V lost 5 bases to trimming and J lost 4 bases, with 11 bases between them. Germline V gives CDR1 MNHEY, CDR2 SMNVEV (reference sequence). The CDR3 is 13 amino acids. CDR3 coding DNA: TGTGCCAGCAGTACAGGGAGAGGAGAGACCCAGTACTTC. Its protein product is CASSTGRGETQYF.

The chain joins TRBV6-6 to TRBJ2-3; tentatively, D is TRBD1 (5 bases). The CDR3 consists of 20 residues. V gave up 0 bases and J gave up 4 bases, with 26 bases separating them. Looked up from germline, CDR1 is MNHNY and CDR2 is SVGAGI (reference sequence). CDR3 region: CASSYSTSVRTPQEADTQYF. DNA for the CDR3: TGTGCCAGCAGTTACTCGACATCGGTTAGGACACCCCAGGAAGCAGATACGCAGTATTTT.

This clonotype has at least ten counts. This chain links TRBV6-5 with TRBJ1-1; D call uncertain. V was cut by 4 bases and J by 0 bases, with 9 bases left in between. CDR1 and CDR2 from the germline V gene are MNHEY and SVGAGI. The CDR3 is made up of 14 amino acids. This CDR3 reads CASSSHPMNTEAFF. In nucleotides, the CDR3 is TGTGCCAGCAGTTCCCACCCGATGAACACTGAAGCTTTCTTT.

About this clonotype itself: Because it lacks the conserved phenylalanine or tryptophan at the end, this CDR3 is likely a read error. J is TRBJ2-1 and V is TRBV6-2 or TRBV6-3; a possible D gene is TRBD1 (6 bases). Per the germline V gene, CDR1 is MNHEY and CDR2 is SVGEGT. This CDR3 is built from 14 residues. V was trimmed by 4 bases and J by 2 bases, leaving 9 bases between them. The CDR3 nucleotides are TGTGCCAGCAGTTTCGGGACAACCTACAATGAGCAGTTCTCC. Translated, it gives CASSFGTTYNEQFS.

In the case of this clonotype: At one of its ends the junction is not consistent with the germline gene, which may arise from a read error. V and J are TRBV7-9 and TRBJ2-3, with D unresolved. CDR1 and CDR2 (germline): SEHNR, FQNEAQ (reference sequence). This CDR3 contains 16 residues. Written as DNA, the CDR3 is TGTGCCGGCAGCTTATGGGCCACCCCAGGCACAGATACGCAGTATTTT. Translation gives CAGSLWATPGTDTQYF.

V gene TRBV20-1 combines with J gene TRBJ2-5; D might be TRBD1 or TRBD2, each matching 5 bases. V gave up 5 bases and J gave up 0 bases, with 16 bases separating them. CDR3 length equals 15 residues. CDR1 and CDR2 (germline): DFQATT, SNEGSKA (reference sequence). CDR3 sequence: CSASRDRDHQETQYF. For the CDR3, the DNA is TGCAGTGCTTCAAGGGACCGGGATCACCAAGAGACCCAGTACTTC.

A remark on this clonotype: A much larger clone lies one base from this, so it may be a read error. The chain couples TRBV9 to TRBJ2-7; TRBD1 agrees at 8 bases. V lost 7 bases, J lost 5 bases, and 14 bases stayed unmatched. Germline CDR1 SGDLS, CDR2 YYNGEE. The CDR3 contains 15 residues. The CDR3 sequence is CASGAQGVILDEQYF. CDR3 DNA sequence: TGTGCCAGCGGCGCACAGGGGGTTATCCTCGACGAGCAGTACTTC.

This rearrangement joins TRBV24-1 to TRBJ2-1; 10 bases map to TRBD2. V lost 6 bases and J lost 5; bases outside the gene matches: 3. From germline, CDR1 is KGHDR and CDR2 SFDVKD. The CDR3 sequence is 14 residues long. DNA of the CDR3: TGTGCCACCAGTATTAGCGGGGGGCACAATGAGCAGTTCTTC. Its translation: CATSISGGHNEQFF.

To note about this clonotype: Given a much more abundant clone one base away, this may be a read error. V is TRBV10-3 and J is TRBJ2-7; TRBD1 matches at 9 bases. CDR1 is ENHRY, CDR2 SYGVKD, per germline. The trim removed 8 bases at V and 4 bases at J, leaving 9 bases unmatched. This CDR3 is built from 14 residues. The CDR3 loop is CAIRAMDRGYEQYF. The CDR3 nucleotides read TGTGCCATCCGTGCAATGGACAGGGGTTACGAGCAGTACTTC.

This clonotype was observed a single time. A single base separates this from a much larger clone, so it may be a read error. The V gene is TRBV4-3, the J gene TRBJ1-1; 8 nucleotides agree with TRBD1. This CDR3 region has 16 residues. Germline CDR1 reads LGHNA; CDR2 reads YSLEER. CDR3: CASSSDRALLNTEALF. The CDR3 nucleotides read TGCGCCAGCAGCTCGGACAGGGCTCTTTTAAACACTGAAGCTCTCTTT.

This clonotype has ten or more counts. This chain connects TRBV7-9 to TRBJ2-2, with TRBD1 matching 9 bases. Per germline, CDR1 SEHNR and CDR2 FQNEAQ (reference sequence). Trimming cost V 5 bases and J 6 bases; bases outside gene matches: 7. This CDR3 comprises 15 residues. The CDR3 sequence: CASSPRDRVAGELFF. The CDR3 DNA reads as TGTGCCAGCAGCCCCCGGGACAGGGTTGCCGGGGAGCTGTTTTTT.

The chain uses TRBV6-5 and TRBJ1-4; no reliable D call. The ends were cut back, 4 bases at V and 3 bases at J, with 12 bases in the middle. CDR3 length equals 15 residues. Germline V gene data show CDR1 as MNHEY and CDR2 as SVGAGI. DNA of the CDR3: TGTGCCAGCAGTTGGCACGGGGTCGCTAATGAAAAACTGTTTTTT. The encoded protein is CASSWHGVANEKLFF.

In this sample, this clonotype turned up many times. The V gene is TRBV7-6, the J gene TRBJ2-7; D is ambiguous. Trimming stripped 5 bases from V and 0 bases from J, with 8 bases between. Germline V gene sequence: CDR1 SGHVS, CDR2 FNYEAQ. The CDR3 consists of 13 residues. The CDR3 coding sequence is TGTGCCAGCAGCCCATCCTACTCCTACGAGCAGTACTTC. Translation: CASSPSYSYEQYF.